This entry lists 5 T cell receptor beta chains sequenced from one sample in a study of graft-versus-host responses after intestinal transplantation. No antigen has been assigned to these receptors. Profiled with immunoSEQ multiplex PCR; TCRdb holds only in-frame clones, not every one. The table lists 86,000 or so clones, just over 90% of them singletons. The material was unstimulated CD8+ T cells sorted from spleen or lymph node cells, obtained before intestinal transplant. The receptors originated from a human donor who received an intestinal transplant.

This sequence joins TRBV25-1 and TRBJ1-1; D is ambiguous. Germline-derived CDR1 and CDR2 are MGHDK and SYGVNS. The V end was cut by 2 bases, the J end by 2 bases, with 12 bases between. The CDR3 is made up of 15 amino acids. CDR3 residues: CASSELSNLNTEAFF. Written as DNA, the CDR3 is TGTGCCAGCAGTGAACTCAGCAACCTCAACACTGAAGCTTTCTTT.

The chain recombines TRBV7-2 with TRBJ2-2; tentative D call: TRBD1 (6 bases). Trimming removed 2 bases at V and 0 bases at J, with 13 bases between. The CDR3 is made up of 17 amino acids. Germline CDR1 is SGHTA and CDR2 is FQGNSA. CDR3 in amino acids: CASSLPRQDPNTGELFF. The CDR3 region has the DNA TGTGCCAGCAGCTTACCCCGACAGGACCCGAACACCGGGGAGCTGTTTTTT.

The chain links TRBV7-9 to TRBJ2-5; D gene unclear. The CDR3 consists of 13 residues. Deletions cut 3 bases from V and 4 bases from J, with 9 bases between. Germline lookup yields CDR1 SEHNR and CDR2 FQNEAQ (reference sequence). The CDR3 loop reads CASSFLMGETQYF. CDR3 in DNA: TGTGCCAGCAGCTTCCTTATGGGAGAGACCCAGTACTTC. Based on the CDR3 plus reference TRBV7-9 and TRBJ2-5, the full variable domain is DTGVSQNPRHKITKRGQNVTFRCDPISEHNRLYWYRQTLGQGPEFLTYFQNEAQLEKSRLLSDRFSAERPKGSFSTLEIQRTEQGDSAMYLCASSFLMGETQYFGPGTRLLVL.

The chain joins TRBV13 to TRBJ2-3; TRBD2 agrees at 7 bases. The CDR3 totals 15 residues. In germline, CDR1 is PRHDT, CDR2 FYEKMQ (reference sequence). Unmatched junction bases numbered 9, after V lost 5 bases and J lost 4 bases. The CDR3 DNA is TGTGCCAGCAGCCAGCGGGGTTCCCAGGCAGATACGCAGTATTTT. Amino acids: CASSQRGSQADTQYF.

CDR3 in amino acids: CASSVEAEPMYGYTF. The CDR3 coding sequence is TGTGCCAGCAGCGTAGAGGCAGAGCCAATGTATGGCTACACCTTC. The chain combines TRBV9 with TRBJ1-2; D gene uncertain. CDR1 and CDR2 from the germline V gene are SGDLS and YYNGEE. This CDR3 spans 15 amino acids. V was clipped by 0 bases and J by 5 bases, with 14 bases between them. The whole variable domain, remainder taken from reference TRBV9 and TRBJ1-2, is DSGVTQTPKHLITATGQRVTLRCSPRSGDLSVYWYQQSLDQGLQFLIQYYNGEERAKGNILERFSAQQFPDLHSELNLSSLELGDSALYFCASSVEAEPMYGYTFGSGTRLTVV.